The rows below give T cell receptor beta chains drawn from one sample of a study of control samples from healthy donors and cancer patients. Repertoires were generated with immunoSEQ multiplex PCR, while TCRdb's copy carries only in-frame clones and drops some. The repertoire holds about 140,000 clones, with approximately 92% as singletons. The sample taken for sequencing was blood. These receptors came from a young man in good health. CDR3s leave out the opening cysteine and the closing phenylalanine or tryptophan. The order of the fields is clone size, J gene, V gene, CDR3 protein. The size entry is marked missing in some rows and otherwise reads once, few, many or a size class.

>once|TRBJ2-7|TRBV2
ASSLGNEQY
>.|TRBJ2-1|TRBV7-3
ASSQNTGSHNEQF
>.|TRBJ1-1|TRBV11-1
ASRRWTGTEAF
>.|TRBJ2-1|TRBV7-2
ASSTDRSYNEQF
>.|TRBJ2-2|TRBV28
ASSFQSDSNTGELF
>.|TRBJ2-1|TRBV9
ASSFGTSGRVDVRNEQF
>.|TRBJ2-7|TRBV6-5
ASNLVTYEQY
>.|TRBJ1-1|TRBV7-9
ASSLRRGGKSEAF
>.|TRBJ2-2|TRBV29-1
SVLTANTGELF
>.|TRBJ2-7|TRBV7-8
ASSRGQAVYEQY
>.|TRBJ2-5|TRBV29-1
SVARTGAQETQY
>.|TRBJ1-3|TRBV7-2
ASSPTGTARNTIY
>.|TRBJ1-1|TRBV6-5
ASSYRGGNTEAF
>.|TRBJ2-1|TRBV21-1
ASSNTRKHNEQF
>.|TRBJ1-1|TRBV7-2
ASSSLKITGAEAF
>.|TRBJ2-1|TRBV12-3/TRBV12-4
ASRGTGYEQF
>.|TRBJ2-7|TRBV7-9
ASSLIPGLAGVGEQY
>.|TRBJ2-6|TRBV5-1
ASSLRTSGANVLT
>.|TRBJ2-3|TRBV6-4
ASSARAAGGGDTQY
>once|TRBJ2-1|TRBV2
ASTPDRYEQF
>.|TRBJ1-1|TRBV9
ASSVRENTEAF
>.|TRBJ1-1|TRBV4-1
ASSQEEGAGYTEAF
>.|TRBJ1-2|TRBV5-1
ASSLSGQDYGYT
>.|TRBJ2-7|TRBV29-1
SVSEGVYEQY
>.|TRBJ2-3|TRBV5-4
ASSERAGSGTDTQY
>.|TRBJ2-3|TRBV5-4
ASRTHWGGPDTQY
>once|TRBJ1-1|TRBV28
ASSLRDNTEAF
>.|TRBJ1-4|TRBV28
ASSFQGSMTNEKLF
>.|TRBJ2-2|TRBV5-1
ASSLSPTGNTGELF
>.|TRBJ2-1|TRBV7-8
ASSPPSNEQF
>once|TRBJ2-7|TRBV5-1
ASSRGAYEQY
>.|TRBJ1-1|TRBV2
ASKLGQGNTEAF
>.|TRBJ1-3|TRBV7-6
ASSLALGFGNTIY
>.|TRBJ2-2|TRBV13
ASSLYASTGELF
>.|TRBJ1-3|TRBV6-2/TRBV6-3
ASSRGTYGNTIY
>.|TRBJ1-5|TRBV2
ASSEIRANQPQH
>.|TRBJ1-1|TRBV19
ASGPFGFTEAF
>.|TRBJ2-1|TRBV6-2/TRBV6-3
ASSDNEQF
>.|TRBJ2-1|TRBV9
ASSSTALGYNEQF
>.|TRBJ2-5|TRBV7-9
ASSRIRQLHPQETQY